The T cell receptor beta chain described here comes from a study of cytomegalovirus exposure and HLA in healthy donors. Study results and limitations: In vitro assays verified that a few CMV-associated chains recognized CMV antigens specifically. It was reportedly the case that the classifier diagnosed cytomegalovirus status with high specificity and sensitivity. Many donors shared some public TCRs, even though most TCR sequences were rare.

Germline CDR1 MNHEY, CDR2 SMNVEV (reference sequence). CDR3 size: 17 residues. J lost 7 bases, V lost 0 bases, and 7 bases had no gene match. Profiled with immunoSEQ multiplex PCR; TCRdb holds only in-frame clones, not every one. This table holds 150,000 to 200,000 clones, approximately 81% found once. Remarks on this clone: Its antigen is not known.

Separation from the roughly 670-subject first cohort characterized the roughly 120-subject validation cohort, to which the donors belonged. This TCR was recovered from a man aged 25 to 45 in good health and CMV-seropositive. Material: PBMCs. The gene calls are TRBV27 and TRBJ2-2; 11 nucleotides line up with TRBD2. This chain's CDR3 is CASSLSPTSGVIGELFF. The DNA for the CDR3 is TGTGCCAGCAGTTTATCCCCGACTAGCGGGGTGATCGGGGAGCTGTTTTTT.